The sequence of this T cell receptor (beta chain) was determined in a study of blood T cell repertoires in COVID-19. About the research overall: Nucleic acid was either cDNA or gDNA, and it came from T cells, B-cell-depleted T cells, or PBMCs.

Only in-frame clones appear in the TCRdb table, and some are missing; sequencing was by immunoSEQ multiplex PCR. Found here are some 300,000 clones, about 88% of them singletons; the top ten hold about an eighth. From germline, CDR1 is SGHVS and CDR2 FNYEAQ. This CDR3 has 15 residues. V was clipped by 5 bases and J by 7 bases; unmatched bases: 8. This TCR came from a woman between 65 and 79 years old with COVID-19, enrolled during active disease. Input material: peripheral blood. The gene calls are TRBV7-6 and TRBJ2-6, with 7 bases identical to TRBD1. This chain's CDR3 is CASSPTGPSANVLTF. The DNA of the CDR3 is TGTGCCAGCAGCCCGACAGGGCCGAGTGCCAACGTCCTGACTTTC.